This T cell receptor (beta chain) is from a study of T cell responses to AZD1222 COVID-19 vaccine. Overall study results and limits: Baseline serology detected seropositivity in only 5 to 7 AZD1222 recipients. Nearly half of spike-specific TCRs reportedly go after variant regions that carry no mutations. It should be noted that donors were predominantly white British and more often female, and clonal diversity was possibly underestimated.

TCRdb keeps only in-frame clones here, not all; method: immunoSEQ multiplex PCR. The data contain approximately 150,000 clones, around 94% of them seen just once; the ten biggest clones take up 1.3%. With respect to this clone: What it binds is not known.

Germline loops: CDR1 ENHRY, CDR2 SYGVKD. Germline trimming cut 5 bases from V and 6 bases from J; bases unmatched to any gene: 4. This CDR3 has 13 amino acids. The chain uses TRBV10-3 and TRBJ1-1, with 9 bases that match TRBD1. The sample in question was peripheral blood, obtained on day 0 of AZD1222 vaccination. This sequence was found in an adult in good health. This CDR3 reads CAISTGGSAEAFF. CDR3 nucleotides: TGTGCCATCAGTACAGGGGGCTCGGCTGAAGCTTTCTTT.